These 22 T cell receptor beta chains originate from one sample sequenced in a study of T cell responses to AZD1222 COVID-19 vaccine. Profiled with immunoSEQ multiplex PCR; TCRdb holds only in-frame clones, not every one. The table includes 150,000 or so clones, more than 85% detected once. The specimen comprised peripheral blood, sampled on day 0 of AZD1222 vaccination. These receptors were obtained from an adult in good health.

The J gene is TRBJ2-3, the V gene TRBV3-1 (or the pseudogene TRBV3-2); TRBD2 agrees at 7 bases. CDR3 length: 17 residues. Germline V gene sequence: CDR1 LGHDT, CDR2 YNNKEL (reference sequence). V lost 0 bases, J lost 0 bases, and 6 bases stayed unmatched. The CDR3 here is CASSQEPAGNSTDTQYF. The CDR3 DNA is TGTGCCAGCAGCCAAGAGCCAGCGGGGAATAGCACAGATACGCAGTATTTT.

Written as DNA, the CDR3 is TGTGCCAGCAGCTTAGCGCGGGAGCGAGAGACCCAGTACTTC. It is translated as CASSLARERETQYF. V usage is TRBV7-3 and J usage is TRBJ2-5; TRBD2 aligns across 7 bases. With 2 bases clipped from V and 4 bases from J, the junction kept 4 bases outside the gene matches. This CDR3 is 14 amino acids long. Germline V CDR1 and CDR2: SGHTA, FQGTGA.

The chain couples TRBV5-1 to TRBJ2-1; the D is unclear. CDR1 and CDR2 from the germline V gene are SGHRS and YFSETQ. CDR3 length: 15 amino acids. Between the trimmed V and J ends, which lost 0 bases and 0 bases, there was a span of 7 bases. The DNA of the CDR3 is TGCGCCAGCAGCTTGGCCGGGCTCTCCTACAATGAGCAGTTCTTC. Its protein product is CASSLAGLSYNEQFF.

The chain couples TRBV6-6 to TRBJ1-3; unclear D gene. This CDR3 has 16 residues. Germline assignment: CDR1 MNHNY and CDR2 SVGAGI (reference sequence). The V end was cut by 5 bases, the J end by 0 bases, with 14 bases between. CDR3 nucleotides: TGTGCCAGCAGTACAGACGGCTACAGCTCTGGAAACACCATATATTTT. It is translated as CASSTDGYSSGNTIYF.

This clone has a single count. This chain links TRBV2 with TRBJ2-1; 8 bases match TRBD2. This CDR3 region has 16 residues. Germline CDR1 reads SNHLY; CDR2 reads FYNNEI. V trimming: 4 bases; J trimming: 0 bases; junction bases outside the gene matches: 5. This chain's CDR3 is CASSGTSRSSYNEQFF. Here the CDR3 DNA reads TGTGCCAGCAGTGGGACTAGCAGAAGCTCCTACAATGAGCAGTTCTTC. The whole variable domain, remainder taken from reference TRBV2 and TRBJ2-1, is EPEVTQTPSHQVTQMGQEVILRCVPISNHLYFYWYRQILGQKVEFLVSFYNNEISEKSEIFDDQFSVERPDGSNFTLKIRSTKLEDSAMYFCASSGTSRSSYNEQFFGPGTRLTVL.

The rearrangement uses TRBV9 and TRBJ2-1; unclear D gene. Germline assignment: CDR1 SGDLS and CDR2 YYNGEE. Trimming left V 3 bases short and J 0 bases short, with 10 bases between. CDR3 length equals 15 residues. DNA for the CDR3: TGTGCCAGCAGCGAAAGCGTTAACTCCTACAATGAGCAGTTCTTC. Translated: CASSESVNSYNEQFF.

The chain has TRBV10-3 and TRBJ1-4; TRBD1 is a possible D gene (5 bases). The germline V gene has CDR1 ENHRY and CDR2 SYGVKD. The CDR3 contains 17 residues. V lost 4 bases, J lost 2 bases, and 17 bases lay in between. Here the CDR3 DNA reads TGTGCCATCAGTGGAGGCGGAGAGGGGTACACTAATGAAAAACTGTTTTTT. This translates into CAISGGGEGYTNEKLFF.

The chain combines TRBV19 with TRBJ2-6, with D tentatively TRBD1 (5 bases). From germline, CDR1 is LNHDA and CDR2 SQIVND (reference sequence). The length of the CDR3 is 15 residues. V was trimmed by 4 bases and J by 4 bases, leaving 11 bases between them. Written as DNA, the CDR3 is TGTGCCAGTAGTAACTACAGGTCCGGGGCCAACGTCCTGACTTTC. The encoded protein is CASSNYRSGANVLTF. The variable domain in full, completed from reference TRBV19 and TRBJ2-6, reads DGGITQSPKYLFRKEGQNVTLSCEQNLNHDAMYWYRQDPGQGLRLIYYSQIVNDFQKGDIAEGYSVSREKKESFPLTVTSAQKNPTAFYLCASSNYRSGANVLTFGAGSRLTVL.

V is TRBV11-2 and J is TRBJ1-4; TRBD1 is a possible D gene (5 bases). The CDR3 extends over 16 amino acids. The V end was cut by 4 bases, the J end by 0 bases, with 12 bases between. Per germline, CDR1 SGHAT and CDR2 FQNNGV. The CDR3: CASSWGITATNEKLFF. CDR3 coding DNA: TGTGCCAGCAGCTGGGGGATTACGGCAACTAATGAAAAACTGTTTTTT. The variable domain in full, with the rest retrieved from reference TRBV11-2 and TRBJ1-4, is EAGVAQSPRYKIIEKRQSVAFWCNPISGHATLYWYQQILGQGPKLLIQFQNNGVVDDSQLPKDRFSAERLKGVDSTLKIQPAKLEDSAVYLCASSWGITATNEKLFFGSGTQLSVL.

This sequence joins TRBV24-1 and TRBJ1-5; 11 nucleotides line up with TRBD1. Trimming took 4 bases from V and 4 from J; bases not matched to a gene: 5. Germline V CDR1 and CDR2: KGHDR, SFDVKD. The CDR3 has 16 amino acids. This CDR3 reads CATSDPGQGANQPQHF. DNA for the CDR3: TGTGCCACCAGTGACCCTGGACAGGGGGCGAATCAGCCCCAGCATTTT.

This clone was detected only once. The gene calls are TRBV5-1 and TRBJ1-3; D unclear. The CDR3 has 16 amino acids. Germline CDR1 is SGHRS and CDR2 is YFSETQ. With 4 bases removed from V and 3 bases from J, the gap between germline ends came to 17 bases. In nucleotides, the CDR3 is TGCGCCAGCAGCACGGACCGCGATAAAATTGGAAACACCATATATTTT. It codes for CASSTDRDKIGNTIYF.

The V call is TRBV28, the J call TRBJ1-5; 7 bases match TRBD1. Germline V gene data show CDR1 as MDHEN and CDR2 as SYDVKM. The length of the CDR3 is 13 residues. V lost 11 bases, J lost 6 bases, and 10 bases stayed unmatched. CDR3: CASTTGLIQPQHF. As DNA, the CDR3 is TGTGCCTCAACGACAGGGCTTATTCAGCCCCAGCATTTT.

The chain combines TRBV27 with TRBJ1-4; perhaps TRBD1 as D (5 bases). V was trimmed by 6 bases and J by 4 bases, leaving 12 bases between them. Per the germline V gene, CDR1 is MNHEY and CDR2 is SMNVEV (reference sequence). The CDR3 length is 14 residues. In DNA form, the CDR3 reads TGTGCCAGCAGGGGGGATTGGGTTAATGAAAAACTGTTTTTT. As protein: CASRGDWVNEKLFF.

This clone has only a few counts. This chain links TRBV6-5 with TRBJ2-5; D may correspond to TRBD1 or TRBD2 (5 bases each). This CDR3 is built from 15 residues. The V and J ends lost 1 base and 5 bases respectively, with 14 bases between them. CDR1 and CDR2 from the germline V gene are MNHEY and SVGAGI. For the CDR3, the DNA is TGTGCCAGCAGTTACTACCGAATTCGGGACGAGACCCAGTACTTC. This gives the protein CASSYYRIRDETQYF.

The chain links TRBV29-1 to TRBJ2-3; 11 bases map to TRBD2. There are 14 residues in the CDR3. V dropped 8 bases and J dropped 2; count of bases not matched to a gene: 6. Germline V gives CDR1 SQVTM, CDR2 ANQGSEA. CDR3 bases: TGCAGCACAAGACTAGCGGGGTTCACAGATACGCAGTATTTT. Its translation is CSTRLAGFTDTQYF.

The chain uses TRBV5-4 and TRBJ1-1; D may be TRBD1 (6 bases). This CDR3 comprises 13 residues. The germline CDR1 and CDR2 sequences are SGHNT and YYREEE (reference sequence). V was cut by 4 bases and J by 6 bases, with 13 bases left in between. The DNA for the CDR3 is TGTGCCAGCAGCCAGGGGACTTCGGCTGAAGCTTTCTTT. This translates into CASSQGTSAEAFF.

The V call is TRBV6-5, the J call TRBJ2-1; 7 bases align to TRBD1. CDR3 size: 15 residues. J gave up 3 bases and V 6 bases, and 8 bases lay outside the gene matches. CDR1 and CDR2 (germline): MNHEY, SVGAGI. The CDR3 region has the DNA TGTGCCAGCAGAAGACAGGGAGCCAACTACAATGAGCAGTTCTTC. Protein sequence: CASRRQGANYNEQFF.

This clone has just a few counts. The chain links TRBV7-2 to TRBJ2-7; D is undetermined. Germline CDR1 SGHTA, CDR2 FQGNSA. This CDR3 is built from 11 residues. Trimming took 5 bases from V and 6 from J, leaving 8 bases between them. The CDR3 is CASSPPGEQYF. For the CDR3, the DNA is TGTGCCAGCAGCCCACCGGGCGAGCAGTACTTC.

This clone was detected a few times. This chain links TRBV14 with TRBJ2-1; D is unclear. The CDR3 has 16 residues. Trimming cost V 4 bases and J 2 bases, with 15 bases left between them. Germline V CDR1 and CDR2: SGHDN, FVKESK. The CDR3 nucleotides are TGTGCCAGCAGCCTAACTTTGGTGCCCCCCTACAATGAGCAGTTCTTC. Protein: CASSLTLVPPYNEQFF.

The CDR3 spells CASSAGTGARGYF. DNA for the CDR3: TGTGCCAGCAGTGCGGGGACAGGGGCACGGGGGTATTTT. The chain employs TRBV27 and TRBJ2-3; 10 nucleotides line up with TRBD1. Germline CDR1 reads MNHEY; CDR2 reads SMNVEV (reference sequence). V trimming: 5 bases; J trimming: 14 bases; junction bases outside the gene matches: 10. The CDR3 runs 13 residues.

The chain combines TRBV7-6 with TRBJ2-1; possible D gene TRBD1, 5 bases. The germline CDR1 and CDR2 sequences are SGHVS and FNYEAQ. V was pared by 0 bases and J by 14 bases, with 14 bases between. This CDR3 contains 13 residues. CDR3 loop: CASSLAVGLDEFF. CDR3 DNA sequence: TGTGCCAGCAGCTTAGCGGTGGGGCTAGACGAGTTCTTC. The variable domain in full, completed from reference TRBV7-6 and TRBJ2-1, reads GAGVSQSPRYKVTKRGQDVALRCDPISGHVSLYWYRQALGQGPEFLTYFNYEAQQDKSGLPNDRFSAERPEGSISTLTIQRTEQRDSAMYRCASSLAVGLDEFFGPGTRLTVL.

V is TRBV10-2 and J is TRBJ1-2; maybe TRBD1 (5 bases). Germline V CDR1 and CDR2: WSHSY, SAAADI. V lost 3 bases and J 7 bases, leaving 15 bases between the germline ends. The CDR3 length is 14 residues. CDR3 residues: CASSELKGRSGYTF. The CDR3, as DNA: TGCGCCAGCAGTGAACTCAAGGGGAGAAGTGGCTACACCTTC.